The entry below describes one T cell receptor beta chain. It has no known antigen specificity. Per-base quality was not reported, and no clone a single base away is much larger than it. The method was the immunoSEQ multiplex PCR assay. As stored in TCRdb, this immuneACCESS dataset retains in-frame rearrangements with V and J assigned. A fraction of the clones does not appear; measured against another copy, unresolved V genes explain less than half of the discrepancy, and the remainder lacks a known reason. The sample data list 700,000 to 750,000 clones, and approximately 83% of these were observed just once. Jointly, the top ten make up roughly 0.01% of the sample. The entry originates in a study of shared T cell receptors in the human thymus (dated by TCRdb to the early 2020s). General notes on the study: The study examined how self-reactive, shared T-cell receptor alpha chains are generated in the human thymus.

Including cysteine and phenylalanine, the CDR3 has 13 amino acids. Only CDR3 DNA remains: 39 bases, in frame from the first base. For this chain, trimming is 8 bases at the V end and 0 bases at the J end, and the number of junction bases without a gene match is 3. CDR1 and CDR2 were assigned from the germline V gene as MGHRA and YSYEKL. The same data also contributed to another study, on human thymus T cells. As the second study states: Immunologically healthy infants undergoing open corrective cardiac surgery for congenital heart defects in Finland were used as donors. The thymus tissue came from surgical resects taken out during corrective cardiac surgery. Both the thymic and the peripheral blood repertoires appeared to show biased V and J gene segment usage. The related research reported highly overlapping thymic TCR repertoires among unrelated individuals. TCR alpha and beta repertoires from roughly eight infant thymus samples and a few related peripheral blood samples were characterized in the study. Donor ages ranged from roughly 6 to 250 days, and the cohort comprised five to seven male and a couple of female infants. Thymocytes were freed from the tissue by mechanical means and kept at -70 degrees C as pellets of roughly 9.5-31 million cells. A QIAsymphony instrument was used to extract genomic DNA from the frozen cell pellets. The immunoSEQ multiplex PCR assay was used to amplify the TCRB and TCRAD loci from a standardized quantity of quality-controlled genomic DNA. The amplicons covered the V(D)J region and were long enough to include the CDR3 and to identify the V and J genes. Amplicon sequencing was performed on an Illumina platform through the commercial immunoSEQ service. Primer bias and sequencing errors were corrected as previously described, and TCRAD and TCRB were defined on the basis of the IMGT database. immunoSEQ Analyzer 3.0 and VDJTools were used for repertoire analysis, which covered basic statistics, V/J segment usage, diversity estimates, rarefaction and pairwise overlap. Diversity was estimated using the Chao1, ChaoE, Efron-Thisted, Shannon and inverse Simpson indices, and was also estimated on datasets down-sampled to the size of the smallest sample. Repertoire overlap was determined by strict matching of CDR3 nucleotide sequence, V gene and J gene, and Jaccard-based multidimensional scaling clustering was applied. Thymus samples yielded on average around 810,000 unique TCRB clonotypes, compared with around 79,000 from blood samples.

The sequencing sample was made of thymocytes. This TCR was recovered from a girl under two years old with a congenital heart defect. Donor details come from another sample of the same person, matched by shared clones. The chain was built from TRBV4-1 and TRBJ1-1, with 7 bases aligning to TRBD1. The DNA is TGCGCCAGCCACGGGACAGTGAACACTGAAGCTTTCTTT. Protein translation: CASHGTVNTEAFF.